The next 24 T cell receptor beta chains were all read from a single sample in a study of blood T cell repertoires in COVID-19. Profiling relied on immunoSEQ multiplex PCR, and the TCRdb table lists in-frame clones only, not all of them. The sample has about 110,000 clones, more than 65% seen once. The sample consisted of peripheral blood. The receptors were sampled from a man aged 45-65 years with acute or convalescent COVID-19.

The rearrangement joins TRBV10-3 to TRBJ1-2; 7 positions agree with TRBD1. The CDR3 is 14 amino acids. CDR1 and CDR2 from the germline V gene are ENHRY and SYGVKD. Trimming cost V 7 bases and J 5 bases; bases outside gene matches: 10. The CDR3 region is CAITSGDRDYGYTF. CDR3 coding DNA: TGTGCCATCACCTCCGGAGACAGGGATTATGGCTACACCTTC.

The J gene is TRBJ2-2, the V gene TRBV7-2, with no clear D. This CDR3 spans 14 amino acids. Per germline, CDR1 SGHTA and CDR2 FQGNSA. V was trimmed by 1 base and J by 3 bases, leaving 6 bases between them. DNA of the CDR3: TGTGCCAGCAGCTTAGGCCAGTACACCGGGGAGCTGTTTTTT. Amino acids: CASSLGQYTGELFF.

V usage is TRBV30 and J usage is TRBJ1-4; D perhaps matches TRBD1 (5 bases). Germline values: CDR1 GTSNPN, CDR2 SVGIG (reference sequence). The CDR3 is made up of 13 amino acids. V lost 5 bases and J lost 8, with 15 bases in between. CDR3 DNA: TGTGCCTGGGGTAGGGCAGGGCCCGAAAAACTGTTTTTT. It is translated as CAWGRAGPEKLFF. Supplemented by reference TRBV30 and TRBJ1-4, the full variable domain reads SQTIHQWPATLVQPVGSPLSLECTVEGTSNPNLYWYRQAAGRGLQLLFYSVGIGQISSEVPQNLSASRPQDRQFILSSKKLLLSDSGFYLCAWGRAGPEKLFFGSGTQLSVL.

The rearrangement uses TRBV28 and TRBJ2-3, with TRBD2 matching over 9 bases. The V segment lost 5 bases and the J segment 2 bases; nucleotides outside the gene matches: 8. CDR1 MDHEN and CDR2 SYDVKM come from the germline V gene. The length of the CDR3 is 16 residues. The CDR3 spells CASSPQAGGVTDTQYF. In DNA, the CDR3 is TGTGCCAGCAGTCCTCAGGCGGGGGGGGTCACAGATACGCAGTATTTT.

The CDR3 region has the DNA TGCAGTGCTAGTACCCCCAGCGGGGGGGGCACAGATACGCAGTATTTT. Translation: CSASTPSGGGTDTQYF. This chain connects TRBV20-1 to TRBJ2-3, with 10 bases matching TRBD2. This CDR3 comprises 16 residues. Losses at the gene ends were 3 bases for V and 1 base for J; bases not matched to a gene: 7. Per germline, CDR1 DFQATT and CDR2 SNEGSKA (reference sequence).

The chain is built from TRBV18 and TRBJ2-6; 11 positions match TRBD1. CDR1 and CDR2 (germline): KGHSH, LQKENI. Germline trimming cut 3 bases from V and 1 base from J; bases unmatched to any gene: 2. The CDR3 consists of 17 residues. CDR3 in amino acids: CASSPGTGGSGANVLTF. The CDR3 DNA reads TGTGCCAGCTCACCCGGGACAGGGGGATCTGGGGCCAACGTCCTGACTTTC.

In this sample, this clone turned up a few times. This chain connects TRBV5-4 to TRBJ1-3; tentative D call: TRBD1 (6 bases). The CDR3 spans 17 residues. Trimming left V 4 bases short and J 0 bases short, with 17 bases between. Germline lookup yields CDR1 SGHNT and CDR2 YYREEE (reference sequence). CDR3 sequence: CASSLEQGSRSGNTIYF. The CDR3 DNA reads as TGTGCCAGCAGCCTTGAACAGGGATCGCGCTCTGGAAACACCATATATTTT.

CDR3 DNA: TGCGCCAGCAGCACCGGACAGGGACTTTGGGAGCAGTTCTTC. It codes for CASSTGQGLWEQFF. The genes are TRBV5-1 and TRBJ2-1, with 8 bases that match TRBD1. The germline gives CDR1 SGHRS, CDR2 YFSETQ. Trimming removed 4 bases from V and 10 bases from J; junction bases left unmatched: 10. The CDR3 totals 14 residues.

The chain carries TRBV5-5 and TRBJ2-3, with 7 bases identical to TRBD1. CDR3 size: 13 residues. The V segment lost 4 bases and the J segment 4 bases; nucleotides outside the gene matches: 3. The germline gives CDR1 SGHKS, CDR2 YYEKEE (reference sequence). CDR3: CASSRQGSDTQYF. CDR3 nucleotides: TGTGCCAGCAGCCGACAGGGTTCAGATACGCAGTATTTT.

The CDR3 reads CASSVGGRNTEAFF. CDR3 nucleotides: TGTGCCAGCAGCGTAGGAGGGCGGAACACTGAAGCTTTCTTT. The chain joins TRBV9 to TRBJ1-1; D gene uncertain. The CDR3 consists of 14 residues. Looked up from germline, CDR1 is SGDLS and CDR2 is YYNGEE. Trimming took off 0 bases at V and 1 base at J, with 7 bases between the two ends. The full variable domain, in which reference TRBV9 and TRBJ1-1 provide the parts outside the CDR3, is DSGVTQTPKHLITATGQRVTLRCSPRSGDLSVYWYQQSLDQGLQFLIQYYNGEERAKGNILERFSAQQFPDLHSELNLSSLELGDSALYFCASSVGGRNTEAFFGQGTRLTVV.

The chain is built from TRBV2 and TRBJ2-7, with D maybe TRBD2 (6 bases). The CDR3 consists of 13 residues. Germline lookup yields CDR1 SNHLY and CDR2 FYNNEI. V shed 6 bases and J shed 0 bases, with 9 bases lying between them. CDR3 in amino acids: CASRDGSSYEQYV. CDR3 in DNA: TGTGCCAGCAGGGACGGGAGCTCCTACGAGCAGTACGTC.

V gene TRBV19 combines with J gene TRBJ2-6; possibly TRBD1 for D (6 bases). V lost 6 bases and J 4 bases, leaving 13 bases between the germline ends. The CDR3 consists of 15 residues. CDR1 and CDR2 (germline): LNHDA, SQIVND (reference sequence). Here the CDR3 reads CASRRQVYGANVLTF. The CDR3 DNA sequence: TGTGCCAGTAGGCGACAGGTATACGGGGCCAACGTCCTGACTTTC.

The rearrangement links TRBV19 to TRBJ1-1; D ambiguous. CDR3 size: 11 residues. V lost 3 bases and J 4 bases, leaving 3 bases between the germline ends. Germline lookup yields CDR1 LNHDA and CDR2 SQIVND (reference sequence). CDR3 loop: CASSIGTEAFF. CDR3 bases: TGTGCCAGTAGTATCGGCACTGAAGCTTTCTTT.

The J gene is TRBJ2-2, the V gene TRBV5-1; D is possibly TRBD1 (6 bases). Trimming cost V 4 bases and J 3 bases, with 22 bases left between them. CDR3 length: 18 residues. Germline CDR1 and CDR2: SGHRS and YFSETQ. The CDR3 loop is CASSPLNTGNRDTGELFF. The DNA for the CDR3 is TGCGCCAGCAGCCCATTAAACACAGGGAATAGAGACACCGGGGAGCTGTTTTTT.

This clone was seen a few times. The rearrangement links TRBV10-1 to TRBJ2-7, with TRBD1 matching 9 bases. Germline V gives CDR1 WNHNN, CDR2 SYGVQD (reference sequence). The CDR3 has 13 amino acids. Unmatched junction bases numbered 5, after V lost 4 bases and J lost 7 bases. DNA for the CDR3: TGCGCCAGCAGTGGAGGACAGGGGTTTGAGCAGTACTTC. Its protein is CASSGGQGFEQYF.

V gene TRBV6-5 combines with J gene TRBJ1-1, with D perhaps matching TRBD1 (5 bases). Trimming pared 7 bases from V and 1 base from J, leaving 13 bases between. Germline V gene lookup returns CDR1 MNHEY and CDR2 SVGAGI. The CDR3 length is 14 residues. The CDR3: CASTLGVSNTEAFF. CDR3 DNA sequence: TGTGCCAGCACCCTAGGGGTGTCGAACACTGAAGCTTTCTTT.

The chain is built from TRBV24-1 and TRBJ2-7; 8 bases map to TRBD1. Germline loops: CDR1 KGHDR, CDR2 SFDVKD. With 4 bases clipped from V and 7 bases from J, the junction kept 11 bases outside the gene matches. This CDR3 has 15 amino acids. In DNA, the CDR3 is TGTGCCACCAGTGAGGCCGGGACAGGAAGGGGGGAGCAGTACTTC. Its protein is CATSEAGTGRGEQYF.

The J gene is TRBJ2-3, the V gene TRBV30; 12 bases align to TRBD2. With V trimmed by 5 bases and J by 1 base, 4 bases remained unmatched. Looked up from germline, CDR1 is GTSNPN and CDR2 is SVGIG (reference sequence). The length of the CDR3 is 15 residues. The CDR3 loop reads CAWGGLAGGTDTQYF. The DNA for the CDR3 is TGTGCCTGGGGGGGACTAGCGGGCGGCACAGATACGCAGTATTTT. The variable domain in full, completed from reference TRBV30 and TRBJ2-3, reads SQTIHQWPATLVQPVGSPLSLECTVEGTSNPNLYWYRQAAGRGLQLLFYSVGIGQISSEVPQNLSASRPQDRQFILSSKKLLLSDSGFYLCAWGGLAGGTDTQYFGPGTRLTVL.

This chain joins TRBV9 and TRBJ2-2, with D uncertain. This CDR3 is 15 amino acids long. Germline V gene sequence: CDR1 SGDLS, CDR2 YYNGEE. Between the trimmed V and J ends, which lost 1 base and 1 base, there was a span of 8 bases. CDR3 sequence: CASSVLSGNTGELFF. CDR3 in DNA: TGTGCCAGCAGCGTACTCTCAGGGAACACCGGGGAGCTGTTTTTT. The variable domain in full, completed from reference TRBV9 and TRBJ2-2, reads DSGVTQTPKHLITATGQRVTLRCSPRSGDLSVYWYQQSLDQGLQFLIQYYNGEERAKGNILERFSAQQFPDLHSELNLSSLELGDSALYFCASSVLSGNTGELFFGEGSRLTVL.

The genes are TRBV19 and TRBJ2-7, with no clear D. V was pared by 7 bases and J by 0 bases, with 13 bases between. The CDR3 covers 14 residues. Germline CDR1 reads LNHDA; CDR2 reads SQIVND (reference sequence). The CDR3 nucleotides read TGTGCCAGTAAATCGAGTGTGAGCTCCTACGAGCAGTACTTC. It yields the protein CASKSSVSSYEQYF.

The chain joins TRBV19 to TRBJ2-3; 14 nucleotides match TRBD2. V lost 5 bases and J lost 2; bases outside the gene matches: 6. Germline loops: CDR1 LNHDA, CDR2 SQIVND (reference sequence). The CDR3 spans 17 residues. The CDR3 region has the DNA TGTGCCAGTAGTGTCCGACTAGCGGGGGGGGTCACAGATACGCAGTATTTT. Translating it yields CASSVRLAGGVTDTQYF. The full variable domain, its missing parts supplied by reference TRBV19 and TRBJ2-3, is DGGITQSPKYLFRKEGQNVTLSCEQNLNHDAMYWYRQDPGQGLRLIYYSQIVNDFQKGDIAEGYSVSREKKESFPLTVTSAQKNPTAFYLCASSVRLAGGVTDTQYFGPGTRLTVL.

The chain employs TRBV5-4 and TRBJ1-1; D is undetermined. Trimming removed 4 bases at V and 2 bases at J, with 9 bases between. The germline V gene has CDR1 SGHNT and CDR2 YYREEE (reference sequence). CDR3 length: 13 residues. CDR3 nucleotide sequence: TGTGCCAGCAGCCGGGATGGCAACACTGAAGCTTTCTTT. Encoded protein: CASSRDGNTEAFF.

This chain uses TRBV28 with TRBJ2-3; 12 nucleotides align to TRBD1. The CDR3 is 16 amino acids. The germline CDR1 and CDR2 sequences are MDHEN and SYDVKM. With 0 bases clipped from V and 4 bases from J, the junction kept 2 bases outside the gene matches. CDR3 sequence (DNA): TGTGCCAGCAGTTTATGGGGGACAGGGGGCGCAGATACGCAGTATTTT. Amino acids: CASSLWGTGGADTQYF.

The chain carries TRBV2 and TRBJ1-2, with 10 bases matching TRBD1. CDR1 SNHLY and CDR2 FYNNEI come from the germline V gene. The CDR3 covers 15 residues. J was trimmed by 2 bases and V by 6 bases; bases with no gene match: 6. The CDR3 sequence: CASSETGGGNYGYTF. The CDR3 DNA follows: TGTGCCAGCAGCGAGACAGGGGGCGGGAACTATGGCTACACCTTC.